The 17 T cell receptor beta chains below come from one sample, sequenced in a study of radiation and T cells in renal cell carcinoma. Generated by immunoSEQ multiplex PCR, the TCRdb table keeps only in-frame clones and is missing some. The profile shows some 150,000 clones, approximately 87% of them singletons. The sample's time point: baseline pretreatment blood. Treatment denoted: 15 Gy SBRT to primary tumor, nephrectomy 4 weeks later. Sequences were derived from blood, sampled from a patient whose treatment included radiotherapy and nephrectomy. These receptors were obtained from a woman in her forties or fifties with renal cell carcinoma.

The J gene is TRBJ1-2, the V gene TRBV5-1, with 8 bases fitting TRBD1. CDR1 is SGHRS, CDR2 YFSETQ, per germline. V was clipped by 1 base and J by 8 bases; unmatched bases: 10. This CDR3 region has 15 residues. CDR3 sequence (DNA): TGCGCCAGCAGCTTGTTCGCCGACAGGGGTGAAGGCTACACCTTC. It translates to CASSLFADRGEGYTF.

V usage is TRBV30 and J usage is TRBJ1-2; D is unclear. CDR1 GTSNPN and CDR2 SVGIG come from the germline V gene (reference sequence). CDR3 length equals 13 residues. Trimming shortened V by 0 bases and J by 8 bases, and 13 bases separated the two germline ends. The CDR3: CAWSVTGIKGYTF. In nucleotides, the CDR3 is TGTGCCTGGAGTGTAACGGGGATCAAAGGCTACACCTTC.

This clone was seen a few times. This rearrangement joins TRBV20-1 to TRBJ1-1; D unclear. Between the trimmed V and J ends, which lost 6 bases and 4 bases, there was a span of 9 bases. The CDR3 is 11 residues long. From germline, CDR1 is DFQATT and CDR2 SNEGSKA (reference sequence). The CDR3 region is CSAGRGTEAFF. The CDR3 DNA reads TGCAGTGCCGGGCGGGGCACTGAAGCTTTCTTT.

The CDR3 loop is CASRGQGRNYGYTF. CDR3 bases: TGTGCCAGCAGAGGACAGGGGAGGAACTATGGCTACACCTTC. The chain couples TRBV2 to TRBJ1-2, with TRBD1 matching 9 bases. CDR1 and CDR2 from the germline V gene are SNHLY and FYNNEI. V gave up 6 bases and J gave up 2 bases; unmatched junction bases: 4. The CDR3 length is 14 residues.

The rearrangement uses TRBV7-3 and TRBJ2-3; D is unresolved. The CDR3 spans 13 residues. Germline CDR1 is SGHTA and CDR2 is FQGTGA. V lost 1 base and J lost 7, with 9 bases in between. The DNA for the CDR3 is TGTGCCAGCAGCTTAATATCGGGTAATACGCAGTATTTT. Amino acid sequence: CASSLISGNTQYF. Supplemented by reference TRBV7-3 and TRBJ2-3, the full variable domain reads GAGVSQTPSNKVTEKGKYVELRCDPISGHTALYWYRQSLGQGPEFLIYFQGTGAADDSGLPNDRFFAVRPEGSVSTLKIQRTERGDSAVYLCASSLISGNTQYFGPGTRLTVL.

J is TRBJ1-6 and V is TRBV25-1; 9 bases fit TRBD1. The germline V gene has CDR1 MGHDK and CDR2 SYGVNS. V was clipped by 6 bases and J by 4 bases; unmatched bases: 7. The CDR3 is 16 residues long. CDR3 in amino acids: CASRSTGGGYNSPLHF. The CDR3 nucleotides are TGTGCCAGCAGATCAACAGGGGGCGGTTATAATTCACCCCTCCACTTT.

This CDR3 reads CASSDDFGTGGNRPQHF. For the CDR3, the DNA is TGTGCCAGCAGTGACGATTTTGGGACAGGGGGAAATAGGCCCCAGCATTTT. The J gene is TRBJ1-5, the V gene TRBV25-1; 11 bases agree with TRBD1. Germline CDR1 is MGHDK and CDR2 is SYGVNS. The CDR3 is 17 amino acids. V lost 3 bases and J lost 9; bases outside the gene matches: 13.

The gene calls are TRBV4-1 and TRBJ1-1; D unclear. Deletions cut 2 bases from V and 5 bases from J, with 12 bases between. Germline V gene data show CDR1 as MGHRA and CDR2 as YSYEKL. The CDR3 has 14 residues. The CDR3 sequence is CASSQTVASTEAFF. CDR3 nucleotide sequence: TGCGCCAGCAGCCAAACAGTGGCTTCAACTGAAGCTTTCTTT.

The table lists this clone with a count of one. The chain employs TRBV20-1 and TRBJ2-7; TRBD1 might be the D (5 bases). Germline V gene sequence: CDR1 DFQATT, CDR2 SNEGSKA (reference sequence). Trimming shortened V by 4 bases and J by 5 bases, and 9 bases separated the two germline ends. The CDR3 length is 11 residues. The CDR3 loop reads CSAKKGHEQYF. CDR3 DNA sequence: TGCAGTGCTAAAAAGGGGCACGAGCAGTACTTC.

The rearrangement links TRBV2 to TRBJ2-2, with D possibly matching TRBD2 (6 bases). V was shortened by 8 bases and J by 2 bases, with 15 bases between the two germline ends. The CDR3 extends over 15 amino acids. Germline CDR1 reads SNHLY; CDR2 reads FYNNEI. CDR3 amino acids: CASAAGGVNTGELFF. The CDR3 coding sequence is TGTGCCAGCGCCGCCGGGGGAGTCAACACCGGGGAGCTGTTTTTT.

The chain links TRBV18 to TRBJ1-1, with 11 bases matching TRBD1. Germline V gene sequence: CDR1 KGHSH, CDR2 LQKENI. The V and J ends lost 2 bases and 5 bases, in that order; junction bases with no gene match: 4. The CDR3 has 15 amino acids. The CDR3 DNA is TGTGCCAGCTCACCATCGGGACAGGGGGATACTGAAGCTTTCTTT. This sequence encodes CASSPSGQGDTEAFF.

The chain employs TRBV7-9 and TRBJ2-5; no firm D call. The CDR3 extends over 14 amino acids. CDR1 and CDR2 (germline): SEHNR, FQNEAQ (reference sequence). V lost 7 bases to trimming and J lost 5 bases, with 17 bases between them. The CDR3 sequence is CASTPDRDWETQYF. DNA of the CDR3: TGTGCCAGCACCCCAGACCGCGACTGGGAGACCCAGTACTTC.

The chain is built from TRBV27 and TRBJ1-5; weak D call: TRBD1 (5 bases). The CDR3 loop spans 14 amino acids. V was clipped by 5 bases and J by 7 bases, with 15 bases between them. The V gene's germline CDR1 is MNHEY and CDR2 SMNVEV (reference sequence). CDR3 region: CASSGTGGEQPQHF. The CDR3 DNA reads as TGTGCCAGCAGTGGTACAGGAGGCGAACAGCCCCAGCATTTT.

The chain couples TRBV25-1 to TRBJ2-7; maybe TRBD1 (6 bases). CDR1 is MGHDK, CDR2 SYGVNS, per germline. The V end lost 3 bases, the J end lost 3 bases, and 15 bases lay between the germline ends. The CDR3 sequence is 15 residues long. CDR3 DNA: TGTGCCAGCAGTGACCCCACTCGACAGGTCTACGAGCAGTACTTC. Its protein product is CASSDPTRQVYEQYF.

On this clone itself: Other DNA sequences from this sample encode an identical CDR3 as well. The CDR3 sequence is CATSRDLGNTIYF. DNA of the CDR3: TGTGCCACCAGCAGAGATTTGGGGAACACCATATATTTT. The chain employs TRBV15 and TRBJ1-3; no clear D. Trimming left V 0 bases short and J 7 bases short, with 7 bases between. CDR3 size: 13 residues. Germline-derived CDR1 and CDR2 are LNHNV and YYDKDF (reference sequence).

A few counts support this clone. The chain recombines TRBV5-1 with TRBJ1-1; D might be TRBD1 (6 bases). Per germline, CDR1 SGHRS and CDR2 YFSETQ. The germline V and J ends were trimmed by 6 bases and 2 bases, with 8 bases remaining between them. The CDR3 runs 12 residues. CDR3 in DNA: TGCGCCAGCAACAGGGATAACACTGAAGCTTTCTTT. It codes for CASNRDNTEAFF.

A few counts support this clone. The chain links TRBV6-6 to TRBJ1-5; no definite D call. Germline V gives CDR1 MNHNY, CDR2 SVGAGI (reference sequence). Trimming cost V 9 bases and J 0 bases, with 15 bases left between them. The CDR3 is 15 residues long. The CDR3 DNA reads TGTGCCAGTGAGCGGCAGATCTATAGCAATCAGCCCCAGCATTTT. Its translation is CASERQIYSNQPQHF.